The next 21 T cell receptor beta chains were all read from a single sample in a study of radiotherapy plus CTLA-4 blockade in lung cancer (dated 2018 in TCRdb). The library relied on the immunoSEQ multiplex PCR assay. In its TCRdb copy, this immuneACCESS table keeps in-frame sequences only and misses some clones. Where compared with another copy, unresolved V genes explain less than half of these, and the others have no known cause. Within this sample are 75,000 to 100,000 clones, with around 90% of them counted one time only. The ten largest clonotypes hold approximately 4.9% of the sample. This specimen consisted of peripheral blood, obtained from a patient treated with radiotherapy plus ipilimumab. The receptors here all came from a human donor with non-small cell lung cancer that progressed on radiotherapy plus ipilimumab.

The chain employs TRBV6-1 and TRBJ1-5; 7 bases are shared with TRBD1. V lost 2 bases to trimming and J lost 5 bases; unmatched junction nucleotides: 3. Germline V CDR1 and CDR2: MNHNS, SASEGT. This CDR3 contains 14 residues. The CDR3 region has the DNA TGTGCCAGCAGTGAAAGGGGGCGCGATCAGCCCCAGCATTTT. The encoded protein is CASSERGRDQPQHF.

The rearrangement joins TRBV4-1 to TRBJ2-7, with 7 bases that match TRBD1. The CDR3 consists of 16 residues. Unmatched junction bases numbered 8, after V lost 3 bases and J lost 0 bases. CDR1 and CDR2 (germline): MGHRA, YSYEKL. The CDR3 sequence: CASSQSGDSYSYEQYF. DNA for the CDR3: TGCGCCAGCAGCCAGTCTGGGGACAGTTACTCCTACGAGCAGTACTTC.

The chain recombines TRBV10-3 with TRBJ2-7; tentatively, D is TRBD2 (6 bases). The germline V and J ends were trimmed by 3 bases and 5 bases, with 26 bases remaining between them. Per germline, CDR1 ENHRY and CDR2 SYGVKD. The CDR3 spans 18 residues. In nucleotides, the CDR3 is TGTGCCATCAGTGACCCCCGCGGTGGGGACGGGAGTACCGACGAGCAGTACTTC. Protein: CAISDPRGGDGSTDEQYF.

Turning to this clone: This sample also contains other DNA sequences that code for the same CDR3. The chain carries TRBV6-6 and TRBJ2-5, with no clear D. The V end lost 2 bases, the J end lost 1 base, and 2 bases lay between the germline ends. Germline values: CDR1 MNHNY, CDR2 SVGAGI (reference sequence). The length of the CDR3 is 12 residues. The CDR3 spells CASSYSQETQYF. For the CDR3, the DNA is TGTGCCAGCAGTTACAGCCAAGAGACCCAGTACTTC.

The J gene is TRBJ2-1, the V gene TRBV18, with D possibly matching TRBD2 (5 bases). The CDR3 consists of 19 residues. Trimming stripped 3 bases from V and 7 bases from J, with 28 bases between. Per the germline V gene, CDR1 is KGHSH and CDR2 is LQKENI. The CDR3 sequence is CASSPAGSSEPSPGNEQFF. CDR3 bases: TGTGCCAGCTCACCTGCCGGGTCCTCCGAACCTTCACCGGGGAATGAGCAGTTCTTC. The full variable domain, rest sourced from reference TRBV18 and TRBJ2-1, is NAGVMQNPRHLVRRRGQEARLRCSPMKGHSHVYWYRQLPEEGLKFMVYLQKENIIDESGMPKERFSAEFPKEGPSILRIQQVVRGDSAAYFCASSPAGSSEPSPGNEQFFGPGTRLTVL.

The CDR3 protein is CASSPAGPGSLAKNIQYF. CDR3 coding DNA: TGTGCCAGCAGCCCCGCGGGGCCGGGATCCCTAGCCAAAAACATTCAGTACTTC. The chain recombines TRBV5-4 with TRBJ2-4; D might be TRBD2 (6 bases). Germline CDR1 is SGHNT and CDR2 is YYREEE (reference sequence). CDR3 length equals 18 residues. Trimming removed 4 bases at V and 0 bases at J, with 20 bases between. The full variable domain, rest sourced from reference TRBV5-4 and TRBJ2-4, is ETGVTQSPTHLIKTRGQQVTLRCSSQSGHNTVSWYQQALGQGPQFIFQYYREEENGRGNFPPRFSGLQFPNYSSELNVNALELDDSALYLCASSPAGPGSLAKNIQYFGAGTRLSVL.

CDR3: CAWSGLNNEQFF. The CDR3 DNA sequence: TGTGCCTGGAGTGGACTCAACAATGAGCAGTTCTTC. V gene TRBV30 combines with J gene TRBJ2-1; D not resolved. The germline V gene has CDR1 GTSNPN and CDR2 SVGIG (reference sequence). The CDR3 extends over 12 amino acids. V dropped 1 base and J dropped 5 bases, with 6 bases sitting between them.

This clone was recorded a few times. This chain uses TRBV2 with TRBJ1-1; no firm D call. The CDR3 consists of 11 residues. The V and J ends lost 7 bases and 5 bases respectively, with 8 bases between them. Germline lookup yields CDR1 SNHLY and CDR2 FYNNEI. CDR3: CASTGGTEAFF. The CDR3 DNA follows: TGTGCCAGCACGGGAGGAACTGAAGCTTTCTTT. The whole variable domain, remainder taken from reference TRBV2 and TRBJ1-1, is EPEVTQTPSHQVTQMGQEVILRCVPISNHLYFYWYRQILGQKVEFLVSFYNNEISEKSEIFDDQFSVERPDGSNFTLKIRSTKLEDSAMYFCASTGGTEAFFGQGTRLTVV.

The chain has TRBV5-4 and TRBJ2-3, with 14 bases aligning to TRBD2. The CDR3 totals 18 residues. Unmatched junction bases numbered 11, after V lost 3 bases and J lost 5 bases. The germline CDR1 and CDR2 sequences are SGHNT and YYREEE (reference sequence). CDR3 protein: CASSSGLAGGRGIDTQYF. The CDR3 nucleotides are TGTGCCAGCAGCTCCGGACTAGCGGGAGGCCGTGGGATAGATACGCAGTATTTT.

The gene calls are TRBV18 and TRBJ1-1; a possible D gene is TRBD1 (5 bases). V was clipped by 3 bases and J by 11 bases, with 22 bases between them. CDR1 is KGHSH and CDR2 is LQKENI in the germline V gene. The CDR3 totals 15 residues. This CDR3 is CASSPRDAGPPRAFF. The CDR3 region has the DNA TGTGCCAGCTCACCGAGGGACGCGGGCCCACCCCGCGCTTTCTTT.

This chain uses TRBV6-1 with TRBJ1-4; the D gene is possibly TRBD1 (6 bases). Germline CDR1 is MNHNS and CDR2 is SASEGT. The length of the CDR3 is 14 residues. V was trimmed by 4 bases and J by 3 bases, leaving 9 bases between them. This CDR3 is CASSAGAANEKLFF. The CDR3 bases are TGTGCCAGCAGTGCGGGGGCAGCTAATGAAAAACTGTTTTTT.

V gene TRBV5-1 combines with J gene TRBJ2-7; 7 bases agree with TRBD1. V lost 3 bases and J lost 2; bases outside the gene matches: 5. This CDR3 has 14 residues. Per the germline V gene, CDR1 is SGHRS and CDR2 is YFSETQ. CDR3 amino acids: CASSSNTGAYEQYF. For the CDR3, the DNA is TGCGCCAGCAGCTCAAATACAGGGGCCTACGAGCAGTACTTC.

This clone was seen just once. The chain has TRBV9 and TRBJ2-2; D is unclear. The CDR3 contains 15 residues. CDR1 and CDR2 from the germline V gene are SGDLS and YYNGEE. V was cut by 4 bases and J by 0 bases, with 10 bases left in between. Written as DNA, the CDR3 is TGTGCCAGCAGCAGCCGGACCACGAACACCGGGGAGCTGTTTTTT. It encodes CASSSRTTNTGELFF.

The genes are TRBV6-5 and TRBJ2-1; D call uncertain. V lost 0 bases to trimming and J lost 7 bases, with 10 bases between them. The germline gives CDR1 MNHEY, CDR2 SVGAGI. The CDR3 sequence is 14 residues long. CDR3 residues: CASSYSRGLNEQFF. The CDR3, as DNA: TGTGCCAGCAGTTACTCGCGTGGCCTTAATGAGCAGTTCTTC.

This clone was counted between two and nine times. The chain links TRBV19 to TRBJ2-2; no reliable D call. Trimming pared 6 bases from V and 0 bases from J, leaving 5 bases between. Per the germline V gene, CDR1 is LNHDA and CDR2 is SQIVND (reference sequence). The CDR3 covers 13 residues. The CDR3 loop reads CASSGANTGELFF. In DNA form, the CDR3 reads TGTGCCAGTAGCGGAGCGAACACCGGGGAGCTGTTTTTT.

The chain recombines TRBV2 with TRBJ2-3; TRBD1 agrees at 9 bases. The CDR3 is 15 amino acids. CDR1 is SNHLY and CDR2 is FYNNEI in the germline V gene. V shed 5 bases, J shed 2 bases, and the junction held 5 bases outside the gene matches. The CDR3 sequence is CASSPGTGSTDTQYF. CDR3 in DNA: TGTGCCAGCAGTCCCGGGACAGGGTCCACAGATACGCAGTATTTT.

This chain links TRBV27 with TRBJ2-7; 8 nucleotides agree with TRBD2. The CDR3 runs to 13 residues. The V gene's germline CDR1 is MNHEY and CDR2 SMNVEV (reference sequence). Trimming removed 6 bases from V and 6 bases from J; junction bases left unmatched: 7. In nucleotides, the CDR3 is TGTGCCAGCAGGTCCGGGACTAGTGGCGAGCAGTACTTC. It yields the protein CASRSGTSGEQYF.

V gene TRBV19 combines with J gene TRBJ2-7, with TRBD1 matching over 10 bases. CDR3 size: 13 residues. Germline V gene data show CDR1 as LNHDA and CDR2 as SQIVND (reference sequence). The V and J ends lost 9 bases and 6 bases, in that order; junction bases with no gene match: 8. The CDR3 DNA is TGTGCCAGCGGGACGGGACAGGGGCGCGAGCAGTACTTC. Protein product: CASGTGQGREQYF. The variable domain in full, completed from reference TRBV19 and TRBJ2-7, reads DGGITQSPKYLFRKEGQNVTLSCEQNLNHDAMYWYRQDPGQGLRLIYYSQIVNDFQKGDIAEGYSVSREKKESFPLTVTSAQKNPTAFYLCASGTGQGREQYFGPGTRLTVT.

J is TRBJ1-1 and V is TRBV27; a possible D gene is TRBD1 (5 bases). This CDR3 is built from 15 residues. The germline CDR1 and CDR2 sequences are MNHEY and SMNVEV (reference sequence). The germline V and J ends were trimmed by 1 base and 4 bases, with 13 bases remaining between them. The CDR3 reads CASSLFGAPGTEAFF. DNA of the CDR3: TGTGCCAGCAGTTTATTCGGGGCCCCGGGCACTGAAGCTTTCTTT.

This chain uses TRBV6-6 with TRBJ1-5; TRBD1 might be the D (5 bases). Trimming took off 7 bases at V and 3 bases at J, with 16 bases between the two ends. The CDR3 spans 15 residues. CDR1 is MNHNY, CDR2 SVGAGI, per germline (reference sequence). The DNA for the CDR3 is TGTGCCAGCACCAGTGGGGAGGGGAACAATCAGCCCCAGCATTTT. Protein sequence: CASTSGEGNNQPQHF.

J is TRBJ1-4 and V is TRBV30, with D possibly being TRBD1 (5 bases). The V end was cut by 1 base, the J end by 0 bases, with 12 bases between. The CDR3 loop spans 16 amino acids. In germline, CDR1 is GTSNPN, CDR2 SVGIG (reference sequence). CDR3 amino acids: CAWSAGAVATNEKLFF. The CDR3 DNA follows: TGTGCCTGGAGTGCCGGGGCGGTCGCAACTAATGAAAAACTGTTTTTT.